This is a list of T cell receptor beta chains from one sample in a study of T cell responses to AZD1222 COVID-19 vaccine. Sequencing was performed with immunoSEQ multiplex PCR; in TCRdb, only in-frame clones are kept and a portion is missing. The table records some 110,000 clones, around 83% of them present only once. Sequencing used peripheral blood, obtained 28 days after the second AZD1222 dose. The receptors were sampled from an adult who received the AZD1222 COVID-19 vaccine. CDR3s include the opening cysteine and the closing phenylalanine or tryptophan. A D gene is named only where the DNA matches it firmly. Clone size is stated in some rows and not others, as once, few, many or a class when expanded.

d_call j_call v_call clone_size cdr3_aa cdr3_nt
- TRBJ2-7 TRBV7-2 - CASSLVGGSSYEQYF TGTGCCAGCAGCTTAGTAGGCGGTAGCTCCTACGAGCAGTACTTC
- TRBJ1-3 TRBV9 - CASSLQGAGNTIYF TGTGCCAGCAGCCTCCAGGGTGCTGGAAACACCATATATTTT
TRBD1 TRBJ1-2 TRBV11-2 - CASSLEWDRAHYGYTF TGTGCCAGCAGCTTAGAATGGGACAGAGCGCACTATGGCTACACCTTC
- TRBJ2-1 TRBV6-5 - CASSYLSRGNEQFF TGTGCCAGCAGTTACCTGAGCCGAGGGAATGAGCAGTTCTTC
TRBD1 TRBJ1-2 TRBV7-9 - CASSLETGGYGYTF TGTGCCAGCAGCTTAGAGACAGGGGGGTATGGCTACACCTTC
TRBD2 TRBJ2-6 TRBV27 - CASRRGGSGANVLTF TGTGCCAGCCGCCGGGGGGGCTCTGGGGCCAACGTCCTGACTTTC
- TRBJ1-1 TRBV5-1 - CASSFGIGDTEAFF TGCGCCAGCAGCTTTGGGATTGGGGACACTGAAGCTTTCTTT
TRBD1 TRBJ2-2 TRBV24-1 once CATSEGQGAGGELFF TGTGCCACCAGTGAGGGACAGGGGGCTGGAGGGGAGCTGTTTTTT
- TRBJ1-1 TRBV5-3 - CARSLARANTEAFF TGTGCCAGAAGCTTGGCCCGAGCGAACACTGAAGCTTTCTTT
TRBD1 TRBJ1-5 TRBV10-3 - CAARDRDNQPQHF TGTGCCGCAAGGGACAGGGATAATCAGCCCCAGCATTTT
TRBD2 TRBJ2-2 TRBV28 - CATRGGARTGELFF TGTGCCACCCGGGGGGGGGCACGGACCGGGGAGCTGTTTTTT
- TRBJ1-5 TRBV12-3/TRBV12-4 - CASSLGQHQPQHF TGTGCCAGCAGTTTAGGGCAACATCAGCCCCAGCATTTT
- TRBJ2-2 TRBV4-1 - CASSPRRPGPVNTGELFF TGCGCCAGCAGCCCGCGACGCCCCGGGCCGGTGAACACCGGGGAGCTGTTTTTT
- TRBJ1-2 TRBV7-8 - CASSSATGHSFYGYTF TGTGCCAGCAGTTCAGCTACAGGGCATTCCTTTTATGGCTACACCTTC
TRBD1 TRBJ2-3 TRBV28 once CASSSTGTGALRADTQYF TGTGCCAGCAGTAGTACCGGGACAGGGGCCCTCAGGGCAGATACGCAGTATTTT
TRBD1 TRBJ2-7 TRBV4-1 - CASSQVSGQGGREQYF TGCGCCAGCAGCCAAGTTTCCGGACAGGGAGGACGCGAGCAGTACTTC
- TRBJ1-1 TRBV7-6 once CASSLEGGWRNTEAFF TGTGCCAGCAGCTTAGAAGGGGGGTGGAGGAACACTGAAGCTTTCTTT
- TRBJ2-2 TRBV29-1 - CSVEDPLGTGELFF TGCAGCGTTGAAGACCCACTCGGCACCGGGGAGCTGTTTTTT
TRBD2 TRBJ2-7 TRBV5-5 - CASSRGLAGNEQYF TGTGCCAGCAGCAGGGGACTAGCGGGAAACGAGCAGTACTTC
- TRBJ2-2 TRBV5-1 - CASSLESPEGSKGGTGELFF TGCGCCAGCAGCCTCGAAAGCCCTGAGGGGTCCAAGGGGGGAACCGGGGAGCTGTTTTTT
- TRBJ1-6 TRBV18 - CASSPGRDSPLHF TGTGCCAGCTCACCGGGCAGGGATTCACCCCTCCACTTT
TRBD1 TRBJ2-7 TRBV6-1 - CASSEGPGGRGEQYF TGTGCCAGCAGTGAAGGTCCAGGGGGCCGGGGCGAGCAGTACTTC
TRBD1 TRBJ1-5 TRBV4-1 - CASSQVFGGTGGRRLNQPQHF TGCGCCAGCAGCCAAGTTTTTGGGGGCACAGGGGGCCGTCGACTCAATCAGCCCCAGCATTTT
- TRBJ1-5 TRBV15 - CATSPDSFSNQPQHF TGTGCCACCAGCCCGGATTCATTTAGCAATCAGCCCCAGCATTTT
- TRBJ2-5 TRBV5-5 - CASSLFEGIFGETQYF TGTGCCAGCAGCTTGTTTGAGGGGATTTTTGGCGAGACCCAGTACTTC
TRBD1 TRBJ1-5 TRBV7-2 - CASSFDRGSNQPQHF TGTGCCAGCAGCTTCGACAGGGGTAGCAATCAGCCCCAGCATTTT
- TRBJ1-4 TRBV5-1 - CASRAGDTATNEKLFF TGCGCCAGCAGGGCTGGGGACACTGCAACTAATGAAAAACTGTTTTTT